This TCR beta chain derives from a study of blood T cell repertoires in COVID-19. In the original processing: By means of reference gene primer amplification, nucleated cell counts were estimated. TCRdb keeps only in-frame clones here, not all; method: immunoSEQ multiplex PCR. Clone size and V and J calls were adopted from that table, with D and trimming inferred from the DNA. Here the sample spans tens of thousands of clones, 73% being singletons. Germline CDR1 and CDR2: MRHNA and SNTAGT. V lost 6 bases, J lost 4 bases, and 18 bases lay in between. The CDR3 is 15 amino acids. The sequencing sample was made of peripheral blood. This sequence was found in a woman aged 70-85 years with acute or convalescent COVID-19. This chain connects TRBV6-4 to TRBJ1-1, with a tentative D call TRBD1 (5 bases). The CDR3 spells CASRPRVGGSTEAFF. The DNA of the CDR3 is TGTGCCAGCAGACCCAGGGTGGGGGGGAGCACTGAAGCTTTCTTT.